This TCR beta chain was observed in a study of blood T cell repertoires in COVID-19. About the study: COVID-19 samples collected from the United States, Italy and Spain covered acute and convalescent phases.

The length of the CDR3 is 13 residues. With 4 bases clipped from V and 6 bases from J, the junction kept 5 bases outside the gene matches. Germline V gene data show CDR1 as LGHDT and CDR2 as YNNKEL (reference sequence). Under the authors' procedure: Estimated nucleated cell counts came from reference gene primer amplification. Profiled with immunoSEQ multiplex PCR; TCRdb holds only in-frame clones, not every one. V, J and clone size derive from that table, while D and trimming were established from the DNA sequence. In the table there are 250,000 or so clones, around 81% of which are singletons. This sequence originates from a man younger than 40 who had recovered from COVID-19. The V gene is TRBV3-1 (or the pseudogene TRBV3-2), the J gene TRBJ1-1, with TRBD1 matching 7 bases. Input material: peripheral blood. CDR3 region: CASSPHRGPEAFF. The CDR3 bases are TGTGCCAGCAGCCCTCACAGGGGTCCTGAAGCTTTCTTT.